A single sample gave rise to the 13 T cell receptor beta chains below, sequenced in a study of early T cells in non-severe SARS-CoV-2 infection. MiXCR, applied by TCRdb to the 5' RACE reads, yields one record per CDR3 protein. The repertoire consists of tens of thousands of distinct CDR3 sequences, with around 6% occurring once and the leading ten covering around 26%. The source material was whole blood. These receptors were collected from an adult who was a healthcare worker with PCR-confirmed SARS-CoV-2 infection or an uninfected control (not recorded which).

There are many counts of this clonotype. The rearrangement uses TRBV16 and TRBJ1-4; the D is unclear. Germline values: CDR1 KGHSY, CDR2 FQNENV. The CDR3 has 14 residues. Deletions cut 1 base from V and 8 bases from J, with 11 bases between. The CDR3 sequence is CASSQLAFREKLFF. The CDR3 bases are TGTGCCAGCAGCCAATTGGCTTTCCGAGAAAAACTGTTTTTT.

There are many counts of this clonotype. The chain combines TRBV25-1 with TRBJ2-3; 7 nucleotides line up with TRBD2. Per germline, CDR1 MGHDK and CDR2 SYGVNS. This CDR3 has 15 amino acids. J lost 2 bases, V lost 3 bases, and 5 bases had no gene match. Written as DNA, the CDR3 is TGTGCCAGCAGTGATTCTAGCGGATTCACAGATACGCAGTATTTT. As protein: CASSDSSGFTDTQYF. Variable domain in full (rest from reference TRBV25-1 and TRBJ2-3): EADIYQTPRYLVIGTGKKITLECSQTMGHDKMYWYQQDPGMELHLIHYSYGVNSTEKGDLSSESTVSRIRTEHFPLTLESARPSHTSQYLCASSDSSGFTDTQYFGPGTRLTVL.

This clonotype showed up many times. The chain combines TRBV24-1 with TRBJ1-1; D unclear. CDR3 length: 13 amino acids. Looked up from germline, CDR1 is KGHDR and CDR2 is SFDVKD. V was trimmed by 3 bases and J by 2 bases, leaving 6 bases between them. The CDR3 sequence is CATSDPSNTEAFF. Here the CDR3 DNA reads TGTGCCACCAGTGATCCTTCAAACACTGAAGCTTTCTTT.

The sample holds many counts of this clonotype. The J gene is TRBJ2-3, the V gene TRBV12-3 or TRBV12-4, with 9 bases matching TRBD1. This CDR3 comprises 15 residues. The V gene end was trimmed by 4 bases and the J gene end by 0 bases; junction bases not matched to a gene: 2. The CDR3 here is CASSSGTGSTDTQYF. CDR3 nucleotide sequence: TGTGCCAGCAGTTCTGGGACAGGGAGCACAGATACGCAGTATTTT.

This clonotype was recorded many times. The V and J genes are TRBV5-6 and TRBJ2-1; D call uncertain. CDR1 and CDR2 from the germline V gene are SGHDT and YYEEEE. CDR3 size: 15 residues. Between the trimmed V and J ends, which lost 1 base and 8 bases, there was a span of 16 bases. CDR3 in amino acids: CASSLPPVGIDEQFF. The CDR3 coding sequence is TGTGCCAGCAGCTTGCCCCCGGTAGGGATAGATGAGCAGTTCTTC.

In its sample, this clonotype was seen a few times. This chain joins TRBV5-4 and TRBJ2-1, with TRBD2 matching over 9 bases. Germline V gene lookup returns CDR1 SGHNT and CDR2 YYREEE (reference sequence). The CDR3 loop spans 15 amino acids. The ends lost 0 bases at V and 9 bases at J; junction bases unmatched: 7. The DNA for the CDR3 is TGTGCCAGCAGCTTGGCCAGCGGGGGGCGTGTTGAGCAGTTCTTC. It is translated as CASSLASGGRVEQFF.

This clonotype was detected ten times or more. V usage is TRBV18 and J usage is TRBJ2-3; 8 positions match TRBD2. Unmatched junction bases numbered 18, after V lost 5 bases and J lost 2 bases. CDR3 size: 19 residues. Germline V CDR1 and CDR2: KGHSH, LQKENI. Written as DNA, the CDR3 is TGTGCCAGCTCAACCACCCCCTGGGCGGGAGGCCCTACCACAGATACGCAGTATTTT. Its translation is CASSTTPWAGGPTTDTQYF.

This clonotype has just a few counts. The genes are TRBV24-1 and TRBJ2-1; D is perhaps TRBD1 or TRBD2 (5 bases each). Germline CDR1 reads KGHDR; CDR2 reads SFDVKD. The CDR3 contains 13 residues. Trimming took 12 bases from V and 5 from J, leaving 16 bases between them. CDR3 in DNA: TGTGCCCCGATGCGAGGGGATAACAATGAGCAGTTCTTC. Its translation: CAPMRGDNNEQFF.

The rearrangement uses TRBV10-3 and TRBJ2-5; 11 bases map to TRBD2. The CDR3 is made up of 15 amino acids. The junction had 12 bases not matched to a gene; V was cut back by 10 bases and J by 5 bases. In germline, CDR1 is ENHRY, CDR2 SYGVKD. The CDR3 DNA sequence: TGTGCCACCCATACTAGCGGGGGTCACGGGGAGACCCAGTACTTC. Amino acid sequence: CATHTSGGHGETQYF.

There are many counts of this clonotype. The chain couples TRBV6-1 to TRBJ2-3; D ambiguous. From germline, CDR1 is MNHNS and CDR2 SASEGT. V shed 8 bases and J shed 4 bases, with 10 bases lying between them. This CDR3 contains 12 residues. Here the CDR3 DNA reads TGTGCCAGCGAAGGTGTGTCAGATACGCAGTATTTT. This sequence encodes CASEGVSDTQYF.

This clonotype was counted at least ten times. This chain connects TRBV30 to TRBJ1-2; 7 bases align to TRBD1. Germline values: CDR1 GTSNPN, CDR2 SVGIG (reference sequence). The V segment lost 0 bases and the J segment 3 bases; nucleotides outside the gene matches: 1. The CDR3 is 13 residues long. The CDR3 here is CAWSVTGDYGYTF. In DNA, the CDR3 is TGTGCCTGGAGTGTAACAGGGGACTATGGCTACACCTTC.

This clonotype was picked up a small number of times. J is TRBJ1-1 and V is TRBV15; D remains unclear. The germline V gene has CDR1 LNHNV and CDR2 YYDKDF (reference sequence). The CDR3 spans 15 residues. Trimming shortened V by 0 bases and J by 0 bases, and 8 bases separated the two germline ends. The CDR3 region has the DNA TGTGCCACCAGCAGAGATGGCGGGATGAACACTGAAGCTTTCTTT. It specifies CATSRDGGMNTEAFF.

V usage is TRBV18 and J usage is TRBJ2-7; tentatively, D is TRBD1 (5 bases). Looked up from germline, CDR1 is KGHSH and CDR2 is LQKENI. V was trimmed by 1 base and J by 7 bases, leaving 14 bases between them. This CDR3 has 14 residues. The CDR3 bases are TGTGCCAGCTCACCACAGGACAACCCGGGTGAGCAGTACTTC. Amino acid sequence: CASSPQDNPGEQYF.